A selection of T cell receptor beta chains follows, all from one sample in a study of cytomegalovirus exposure and HLA in healthy donors. Assay used: immunoSEQ multiplex PCR; TCRdb lists only in-frame clones, some missing. The sample holds 90,000 to 120,000 clones, over 75% seen once. The material sequenced was PBMCs. Receptors originate from a woman between 18 and 29 years old in good health and CMV-seronegative. Each CDR3 is given with its conserved first and last residue. A D gene is named only where the DNA matches it firmly. Only some rows state a clone size, as once, few, many or a class for expanded clones.

TRBV30	TRBD1	NA	TRBJ1-3	TGTGCCTTCCGGGACAGGGGATTCTTCTCTGGAAACACCATATATTTT	CAFRDRGFFSGNTIYF
TRBV5-1	NA	NA	TRBJ2-3	TGCGCCAGCAGCTTGCGGGGGTTAGATACGCAGTATTTT	CASSLRGLDTQYF
TRBV19	NA	NA	TRBJ1-2	TGTGCCAGTAATCGGTATCCCGACTATGGCTACACCTTC	CASNRYPDYGYTF
TRBV7-9	NA	NA	TRBJ1-1	TGTGCCAGCAGCTTAGTGCCAGGGGAGACTGAAGCTTTCTTT	CASSLVPGETEAFF
TRBV7-9	TRBD1	NA	TRBJ1-5	TGTGCCAGCAGTAAGACAGGGGGTAGCAATCAGCCCCAGCATTTT	CASSKTGGSNQPQHF
TRBV9	NA	NA	TRBJ1-1	TGTGCCAGCAGCCAGACACAGGAGGGGACTGAAGCTTTCTTT	CASSQTQEGTEAFF
TRBV25-1	TRBD1	NA	TRBJ1-3	TGTGCCAGCAGACAGGGGGCGGAAGGAAACACCATATATTTT	CASRQGAEGNTIYF
TRBV10-3	TRBD1	NA	TRBJ2-4	TGTGCCATCAGTGAGGGCTCGACAGGGGCGGCCAAAAACATTCAGTACTTC	CAISEGSTGAAKNIQYF
TRBV9	NA	NA	TRBJ2-2	TGTGCCAGCAGCCAGGGGTCTATGAACACCGGGGAGCTGTTTTTT	CASSQGSMNTGELFF
TRBV4-1	NA	NA	TRBJ2-7	TGCGCCAGCAGCCGGTCGGCGGGCGAGATGACCTACGAGCAGTACTTC	CASSRSAGEMTYEQYF
TRBV4-1	TRBD2	NA	TRBJ2-3	TGCGCCAGCAGCCAAACTAGCGTCACAGATACGCAGTATTTT	CASSQTSVTDTQYF
TRBV5-4	NA	NA	TRBJ2-3	TGTGCCAGCAGCGTGCAGGGGACAGATACGCAGTATTTT	CASSVQGTDTQYF
TRBV19	NA	NA	TRBJ1-3	TGTGCCACCAGGGTAACGGGCTCTGGAAACACCATATATTTT	CATRVTGSGNTIYF
TRBV27	TRBD1	NA	TRBJ1-5	TGTGCCAGCAGTCCTGACAGGGATAGGGTTTTAGGGCCCCAGCATTTT	CASSPDRDRVLGPQHF
TRBV30	TRBD1	NA	TRBJ1-2	TGTGCCTGGAGAGAACAGGGGAACTATGGCTACACCTTC	CAWREQGNYGYTF
TRBV10-3	TRBD1	NA	TRBJ1-4	TGTGCCCTCACGACAGGGGGCGCTTCGGAGGAAAAACTGTTTTTT	CALTTGGASEEKLFF
TRBV7-6	TRBD2	NA	TRBJ2-3	TGTGCCAGCAGCTCCGTACTAGCGGGGGAGAGGGCGCAGTATTTT	CASSSVLAGERAQYF
TRBV5-5	TRBD2	NA	TRBJ2-5	TGTGCCAGCAGCGAGGAGCGGGGGGGCGGCAATTTGAGGGAGACCCAGTACTTC	CASSEERGGGNLRETQYF
TRBV28	TRBD1	NA	TRBJ1-1	TGTGCCAGCAGTTTGACAGGGGAAGGCACTGAAGCTTTCTTT	CASSLTGEGTEAFF
TRBV27	TRBD2	NA	TRBJ2-5	TGTGCCAGCAGTCCCGGGACTAGCGGTCCTCCTCGAGAGACCCAGTACTTC	CASSPGTSGPPRETQYF
TRBV13	TRBD1	NA	TRBJ2-5	TGTGCCAGCAGCTCCCGGACAGGGGTAGGCGAGACCCAGTACTTC	CASSSRTGVGETQYF
TRBV28	NA	once	TRBJ1-1	TGTGCCAGCAGCCCTACCCTGGTGAACACTGAAGCTTTCTTT	CASSPTLVNTEAFF
TRBV6-5	TRBD2	NA	TRBJ2-1	TGTGCCAGCAGACCTTCTAGCGGGGGTGGGAATGAGCAGTTCTTC	CASRPSSGGGNEQFF
TRBV9	TRBD1	NA	TRBJ1-3	TGTGCCAGCAGCCCTACAGGGGTGGATTTCTCTGGAAACACCATATATTTT	CASSPTGVDFSGNTIYF
TRBV5-1	TRBD1	NA	TRBJ1-4	TGCGCCAGCAGCCTTGACAGGGGGTCGTTAGGACTGTTTTTT	CASSLDRGSLGLFF
TRBV18	NA	NA	TRBJ2-7	TGTGCCAGCTCACTAGCTTCAGGGGTCTACGAGCAGTACTTC	CASSLASGVYEQYF
TRBV11-2	TRBD1	NA	TRBJ2-7	TGTGCCAGCAGCTTAGTGGGACAGGGGGCCGGGGCGGGGGAGCAGTACTTC	CASSLVGQGAGAGEQYF
TRBV7-9	NA	NA	TRBJ1-5	TGTGCCAGCAGCTTTGGGCAGATGAATCAGCCCCAGCATTTT	CASSFGQMNQPQHF
TRBV27	NA	NA	TRBJ1-5	TGTGCCAGCAGTATAGGGGTCGGGGGTCAGCCCCAGCATTTT	CASSIGVGGQPQHF
TRBV5-1	TRBD2	NA	TRBJ2-2	TGCGCCAGCAGCTTGCGGGGGGGCCCGATCGACACCGGGGAGCTGTTTTTT	CASSLRGGPIDTGELFF
TRBV4-1	NA	NA	TRBJ2-7	TGCGCCACCCAAGCGGGCAACGAGCAGTACTTC	CATQAGNEQYF
TRBV25-1	NA	NA	TRBJ1-1	TGTGCCAGCAGTGGTTCCATGAACACTGAAGCTTTCTTT	CASSGSMNTEAFF
TRBV18	NA	NA	TRBJ2-1	TGTGCCAGCTCACCCGTAGGGGACAATGAGCAGTTCTTC	CASSPVGDNEQFF
TRBV4-1	NA	once	TRBJ2-7	TGCGCCAGCAGCCAAATCGGTTCGGGGGACGAGCAGTACTTC	CASSQIGSGDEQYF
TRBV6-6	TRBD1	NA	TRBJ2-1	TGTGCCAGCGTACTTAGGGGGCGCGGGAATGAGCAGTTCTTC	CASVLRGRGNEQFF
TRBV11-2	NA	NA	TRBJ2-3	TGTGCCAGCAGCTTAGTTCTCTTTTTTTCCCCTGATACGCAGTATTTT	CASSLVLFFSPDTQYF
TRBV29-1	TRBD1	NA	TRBJ2-7	TGCAGCGTTGAAGTGGGACAGGGGAGCTCCTACGAGCAGTACTTC	CSVEVGQGSSYEQYF
TRBV4-1	NA	NA	TRBJ2-7	TGCGCCAGCAGCCAGGGTACAGGCTACGAGCAGTACTTC	CASSQGTGYEQYF